The entry below describes one T cell receptor beta chain. Other DNA sequences in the sample encode the same CDR3. When replicate PCRs were run on sorted subsets, they used about 200 ng DNA, about 30,000 T cell genomes. TCRdb's copy holds only in-frame clones and misses some; the assay was immunoSEQ multiplex PCR. The sample holds more than 2 million clones, around 93% seen once. Naive CD8 cells were CD45RO-negative, positively selected for CCR7, excluding terminally differentiated effector memory CD45RA+ cells. Adult Caucasians living in Nashville, Tennessee made up all of the donors. This sample was included in a study of shared clonotypes between healthy human individuals. The overall study: Each donor contributed plates that comprised three CD4 naive, three CD4 memory, two CD8 naive and one CD8 memory.

The sequence came from a man between 18 and 29 years old in good health. Some clones in this sample may be carry-over from other donors' samples. Sequenced input: naive CD8+ T cells from PBMCs.

The CDR3 bases are TGTGCCAGCAGCTCCCAAGAGACCCAGTACTTC. It encodes CASSSQETQYF. This sequence joins TRBV5-6 and TRBJ2-5, with D unclear. CDR3 length: 11 residues. The V and J ends lost 3 bases and 1 base respectively, with 1 base between them. CDR1 SGHDT and CDR2 YYEEEE come from the germline V gene.